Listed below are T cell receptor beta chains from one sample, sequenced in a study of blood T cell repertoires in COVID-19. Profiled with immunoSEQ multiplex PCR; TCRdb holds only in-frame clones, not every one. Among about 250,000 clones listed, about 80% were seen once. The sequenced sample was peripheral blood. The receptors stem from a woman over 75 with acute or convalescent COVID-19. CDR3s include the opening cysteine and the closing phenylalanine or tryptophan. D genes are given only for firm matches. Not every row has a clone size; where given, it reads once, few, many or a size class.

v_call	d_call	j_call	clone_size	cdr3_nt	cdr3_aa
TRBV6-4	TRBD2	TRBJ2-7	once	TGTGCCAGCAGTGACTCCGGGGGGGACATAACCTACGAGCAGTACTTC	CASSDSGGDITYEQYF
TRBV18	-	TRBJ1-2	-	TGTGCCAGCTCACCAGTGGGGCCGGATGGCTACACCTTC	CASSPVGPDGYTF
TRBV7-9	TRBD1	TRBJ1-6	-	TGTGCCAGCAGCTCAGGACAGGGAGGGTCACCCCTCCACTTT	CASSSGQGGSPLHF
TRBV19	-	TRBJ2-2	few	TGTGCCAGTACCAAACTGGGACACAGGGCCGGGGAGCTGTTTTTT	CASTKLGHRAGELFF
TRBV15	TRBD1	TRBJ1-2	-	TGTGCCACCAGCCCAGGGGGGCACTATGGCTACACCTTC	CATSPGGHYGYTF
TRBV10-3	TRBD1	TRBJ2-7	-	TGTGCCACCAGGGGGCAAGGCGAGCAGTACTTC	CATRGQGEQYF
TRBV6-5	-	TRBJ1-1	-	TGTGCCAGCAGTACGCAGGGCGGTAACACTGAAGCTTTCTTT	CASSTQGGNTEAFF
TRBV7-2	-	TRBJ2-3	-	TGTGCCAGCAGCTCAACGGGACTCAGCACAGATACGCAGTATTTT	CASSSTGLSTDTQYF
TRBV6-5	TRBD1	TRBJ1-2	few	TGTGCCAGCAGACAGACAGGGAATGATGGCTACACCTTC	CASRQTGNDGYTF
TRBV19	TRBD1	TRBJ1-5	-	TGTGCCAGTAGTACTTCGACAGGGGACCACAATCAGCCCCAGCATTTT	CASSTSTGDHNQPQHF
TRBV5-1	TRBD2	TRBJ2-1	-	TGCGCCAGCAGCGCGACGACTAGCGGGATAGGTGAGCAGTTCTTC	CASSATTSGIGEQFF
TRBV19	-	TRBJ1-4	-	TGTGCCAGTAGTAGGGTCCTCAACAGTCCAACTAATGAAAAACTGTTTTTT	CASSRVLNSPTNEKLFF
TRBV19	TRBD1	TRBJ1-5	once	TGTGCCAGTAGTGGGGACAGAAATCAGCCCCAGCATTTT	CASSGDRNQPQHF
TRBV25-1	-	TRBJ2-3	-	TGTGCCAGTTCAGGTGGGGGGGGCACCACAGATACGCAGTATTTT	CASSGGGGTTDTQYF
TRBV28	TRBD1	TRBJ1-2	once	TGTGCCAGCAGAACAACAGGGGGCTCGGGCTATGGCTACACCTTC	CASRTTGGSGYGYTF
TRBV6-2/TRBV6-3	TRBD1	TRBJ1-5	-	TGTGCCAGCAGTGGAGGACAGGGGAGGTCGAGCAATCAGCCCCAGCATTTT	CASSGGQGRSSNQPQHF
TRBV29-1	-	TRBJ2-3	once	TGCAGCGTTGAACCTACCAGCACAGATACGCAGTATTTT	CSVEPTSTDTQYF
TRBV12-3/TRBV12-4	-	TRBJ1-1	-	TGTGCCAGCAGCGTCCAGGGCAAACACCAAGCTTTCTTT	CASSVQGKHQAFF
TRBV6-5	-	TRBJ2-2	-	TGTGCCAGCACCCTAAACACCGGGGAGCTGTTTTTT	CASTLNTGELFF
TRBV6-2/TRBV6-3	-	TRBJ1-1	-	TGTGCCAGCAGTTACTCGGGCGGGGCTGAAGCTTTCTTT	CASSYSGGAEAFF
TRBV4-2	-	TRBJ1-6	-	TGTGCCAGCAGCCAAGTCCACCAGGCGGGGAGCTCCTATAATTCACCCCTCCACTTT	CASSQVHQAGSSYNSPLHF
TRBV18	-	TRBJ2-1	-	TGTGCCAGCTCACCAGGGGGCCGCTCCTACAATGAGCAGTTCTTC	CASSPGGRSYNEQFF
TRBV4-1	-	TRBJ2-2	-	TGCGCCAGCAGCCAGGCAAATTGGTTCACCGGGGAGCTGTTTTTT	CASSQANWFTGELFF
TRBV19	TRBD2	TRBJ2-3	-	TGTGCCAGTCGGCCCGACCGCCTGACTAGCGGGACAGATACGCAGTATTTT	CASRPDRLTSGTDTQYF
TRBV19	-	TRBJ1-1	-	TGTGCCAGTAGTATAGCCAGAAATACTGAAGCTTTCTTT	CASSIARNTEAFF
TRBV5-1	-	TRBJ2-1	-	TGCGCCAGCAGCTTGGCCGCCAGCTACAATGAGCAGTTCTTC	CASSLAASYNEQFF
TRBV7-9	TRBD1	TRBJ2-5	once	TGTGCCAGCAGCTATTTTCTAGACAGGGGGCAGGAGACCCAGTACTTC	CASSYFLDRGQETQYF
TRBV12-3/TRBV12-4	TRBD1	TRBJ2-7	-	TGTGCCAGTAGACAGGGGGGGACCTACGAGCAGTACTTC	CASRQGGTYEQYF
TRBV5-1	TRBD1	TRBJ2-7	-	TGCGCCAGCACCGGACAGGGGGCCCTTTCCTACGAGCAGTACTTC	CASTGQGALSYEQYF
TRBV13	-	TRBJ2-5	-	TGTGCCAGCAGCTCCACCCCACTAGGAACCCAGTACTTC	CASSSTPLGTQYF
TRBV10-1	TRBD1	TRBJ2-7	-	TGCGCCAGCAGTACCGGGACAGGCGCGGCCTACGAGCAGTACTTC	CASSTGTGAAYEQYF
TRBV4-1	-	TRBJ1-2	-	TGCGCCAGCAGCCAAGGACTGGGGGGGGGTCCTTATGGCTACACCTTC	CASSQGLGGGPYGYTF
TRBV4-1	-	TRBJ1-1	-	TGCGCCAGCAGCCACCGTTATCAGACAAGTTCCGCTGAAGCTTTCTTT	CASSHRYQTSSAEAFF
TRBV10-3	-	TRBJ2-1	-	TGTGCCATCAGTCAGAACAGGGACAATGAGCAGTTCTTC	CAISQNRDNEQFF
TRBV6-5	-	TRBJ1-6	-	TGTGCCAGCAGTTACCTCCAGGGCAATTCACCCCTCCACTTT	CASSYLQGNSPLHF
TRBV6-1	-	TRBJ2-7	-	TGTGCCAGCAGTGAAAGGGGCGGACCCTACGAGCAGTACTTC	CASSERGGPYEQYF
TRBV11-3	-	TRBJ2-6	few	TGTGCCAGCAGCCCCCACCGTCCGGACTTGCCTGGGGCCAACGTCCTGACTTTC	CASSPHRPDLPGANVLTF
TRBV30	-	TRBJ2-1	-	TGTGCCTGGATAGCGGAAGAATCCGTCACCAATGAGCAGTTCTTC	CAWIAEESVTNEQFF
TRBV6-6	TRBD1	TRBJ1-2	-	TGTGCCAGCAGCCCGCCACAGGGGTATGGCTACACCTTC	CASSPPQGYGYTF
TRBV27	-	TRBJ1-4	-	TGTGCCAGCAGTTTATGGGGGGTGCCTAATGAAAAACTGTTTTTT	CASSLWGVPNEKLFF
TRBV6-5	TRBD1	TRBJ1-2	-	TGTGCCAGCAGTCCCGGACAGGGCTGGAGCTACACCTTC	CASSPGQGWSYTF
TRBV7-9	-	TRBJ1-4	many	TGTGCCAGCAGCTTAGGACAGGTTAATGAAAAACTGTTTTTT	CASSLGQVNEKLFF
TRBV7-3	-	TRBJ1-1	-	TGTGCCAGCAGCATCGACAGGAACACTGAAGCTTTCTTT	CASSIDRNTEAFF
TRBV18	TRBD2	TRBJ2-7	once	TGTGCCAGCTCAAATTACGCTACCGGGACTAGCGGCTACGAGCAGTACTTC	CASSNYATGTSGYEQYF
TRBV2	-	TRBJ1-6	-	TGTGCCAGCAGTGGAGGCCGGGGGACTGCTTCACCCCTCCACTTT	CASSGGRGTASPLHF
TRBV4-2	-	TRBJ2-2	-	TGTGCCAGCAGCCCACTAGGTATTCACACCGGGGAGCTGTTTTTT	CASSPLGIHTGELFF
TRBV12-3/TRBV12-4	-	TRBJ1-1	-	TGTGCCAGCAGCATTCTGAACACTGAAGCTTTCTTT	CASSILNTEAFF
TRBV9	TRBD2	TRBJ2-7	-	TGTGCCAGCAACAAAGCGGGGGGCCCCACCTACGAGCAGTACTTC	CASNKAGGPTYEQYF
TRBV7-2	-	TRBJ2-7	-	TGTGCCAGCAGCTTAGATAGAGACAGGTTCTACGAGCAGTACTTC	CASSLDRDRFYEQYF
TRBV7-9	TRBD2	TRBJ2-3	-	TGTGCCAGCAGCCTTGTGGCGGGAGTGGTCACAGATACGCAGTATTTT	CASSLVAGVVTDTQYF
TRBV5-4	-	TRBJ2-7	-	TGTGCCAGCAGCGTATCAGGTCCCGCCTACGAGCAGTACTTC	CASSVSGPAYEQYF
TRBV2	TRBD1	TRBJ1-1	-	TGTGCCAGCAGTCCCGGGACAGCTAACACTGAAGCTTTCTTT	CASSPGTANTEAFF
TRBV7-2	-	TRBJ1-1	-	TGTGCCAGCAGCCAAGGAGGGTTCACTGAAGCTTTCTTT	CASSQGGFTEAFF